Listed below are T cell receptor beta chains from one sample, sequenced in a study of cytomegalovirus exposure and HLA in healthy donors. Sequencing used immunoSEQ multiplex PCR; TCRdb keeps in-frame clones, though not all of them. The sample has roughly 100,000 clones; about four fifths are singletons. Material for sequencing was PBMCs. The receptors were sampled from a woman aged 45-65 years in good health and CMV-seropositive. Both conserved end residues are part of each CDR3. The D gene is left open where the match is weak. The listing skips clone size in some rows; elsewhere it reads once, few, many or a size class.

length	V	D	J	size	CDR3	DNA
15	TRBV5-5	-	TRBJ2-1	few	CASSLDVAQYNEQFF	TGTGCCAGCAGCTTGGACGTTGCACAATACAATGAGCAGTTCTTC
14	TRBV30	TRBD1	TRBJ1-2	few	CAWALGTGGRGYTF	TGTGCCTGGGCCCTCGGGACAGGGGGCCGGGGCTACACCTTC
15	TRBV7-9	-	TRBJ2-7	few	CASSPWDKSSYEQYF	TGTGCCAGCAGCCCATGGGACAAGAGCTCCTACGAGCAGTACTTC
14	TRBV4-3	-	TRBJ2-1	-	CASSQETGRNEQFF	TGCGCCAGCAGCCAAGAGACAGGTAGGAATGAGCAGTTCTTC
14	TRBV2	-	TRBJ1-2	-	CASSREEGGYGYTF	TGTGCCAGCAGTCGAGAGGAGGGGGGGTATGGCTACACCTTC
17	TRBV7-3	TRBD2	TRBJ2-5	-	CASSPSGTSGALETQYF	TGTGCCAGCAGCCCGTCAGGGACTAGCGGGGCTCTCGAGACCCAGTACTTC
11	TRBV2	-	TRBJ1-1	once	CASSPDTEAFF	TGTGCCAGCAGTCCCGACACTGAAGCTTTCTTT
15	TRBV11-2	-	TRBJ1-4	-	CASSLGAGRGEKLFF	TGTGCCAGCAGCTTAGGCGCAGGGCGGGGGGAAAAACTGTTTTTT
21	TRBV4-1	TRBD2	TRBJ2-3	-	CASSQDFASGGVREGADTQYF	TGCGCCAGCAGCCAAGATTTTGCTAGCGGGGGGGTACGAGAGGGCGCAGATACGCAGTATTTT
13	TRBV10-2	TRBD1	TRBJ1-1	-	CASNVQGRTEAFF	TGCGCCAGCAATGTACAGGGGCGGACTGAAGCTTTCTTT
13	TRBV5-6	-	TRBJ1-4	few	CASSLASNEKLFF	TGTGCCAGCAGCTTGGCGTCGAATGAAAAACTGTTTTTT
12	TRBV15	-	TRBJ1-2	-	CATSRDNLGYTF	TGTGCCACCAGCAGAGATAATCTAGGCTACACCTTC
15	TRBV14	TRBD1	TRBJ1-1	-	CASSQETGGHPEAFF	TGTGCCAGCAGCCAAGAGACAGGGGGCCACCCTGAAGCTTTCTTT
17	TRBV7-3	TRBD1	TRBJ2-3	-	CASSLTQTGGETDTQYF	TGTGCCAGCAGCTTAACCCAGACAGGGGGCGAAACAGATACGCAGTATTTT
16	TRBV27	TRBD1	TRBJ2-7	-	CASSPLLGTASYEQYF	TGTGCCAGCAGTCCCCTATTGGGGACAGCTTCCTACGAGCAGTACTTC
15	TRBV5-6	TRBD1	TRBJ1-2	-	CASSAYSGQGFGYTF	TGTGCCAGCAGCGCATACTCGGGACAGGGCTTCGGCTACACCTTC
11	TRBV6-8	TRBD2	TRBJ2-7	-	CASGRGDEQYF	TGTGCCAGCGGGCGGGGGGACGAGCAGTACTTC
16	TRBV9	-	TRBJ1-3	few	CASSVLGPDSGNTIYF	TGTGCCAGCAGCGTATTGGGCCCAGACTCTGGAAACACCATATATTTT
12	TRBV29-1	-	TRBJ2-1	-	CSATPSGNEQFF	TGCAGCGCCACACCCTCGGGCAATGAGCAGTTCTTC
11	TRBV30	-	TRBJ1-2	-	CAWTRDYGYTF	TGTGCCTGGACACGGGACTATGGCTACACCTTC